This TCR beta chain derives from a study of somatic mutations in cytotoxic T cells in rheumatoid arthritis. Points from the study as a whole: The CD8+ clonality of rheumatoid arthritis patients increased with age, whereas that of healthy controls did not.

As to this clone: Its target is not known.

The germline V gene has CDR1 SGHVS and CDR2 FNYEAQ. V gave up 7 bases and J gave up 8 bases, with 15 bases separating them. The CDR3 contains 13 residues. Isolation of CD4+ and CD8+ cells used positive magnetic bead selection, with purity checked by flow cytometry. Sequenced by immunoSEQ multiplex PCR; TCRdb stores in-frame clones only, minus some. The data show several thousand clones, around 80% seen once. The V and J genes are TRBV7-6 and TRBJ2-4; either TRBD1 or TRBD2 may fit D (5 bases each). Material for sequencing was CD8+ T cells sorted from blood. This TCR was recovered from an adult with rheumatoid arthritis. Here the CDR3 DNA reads TGTGCCAGCACCCCCCGGGTGGGGGACATTCAGTACTTC. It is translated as CASTPRVGDIQYF. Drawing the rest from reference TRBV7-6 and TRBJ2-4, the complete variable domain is GAGVSQSPRYKVTKRGQDVALRCDPISGHVSLYWYRQALGQGPEFLTYFNYEAQQDKSGLPNDRFSAERPEGSISTLTIQRTEQRDSAMYRCASTPRVGDIQYFGAGTRLSVL.